These T cell receptor beta chains were read from a single sample in a study of CD4 T cells in relation to SARS-CoV-2 and coronaviruses. These receptors have no identified antigens. Data came from immunoSEQ multiplex PCR; TCRdb stores just in-frame clones and leaves some out. The data contain some 16,000 clones, about 77% of them singletons. Material: CD4+ T cells from PBMCs, cultured in vitro. These receptors originate from a human donor in good health. The conserved cysteine and the conserved F or W are not part of the CDR3 here. Fields, in order: CDR3 length, V gene, J gene, CDR3 protein.

12	TRBV7-7	TRBJ2-7	ASSSGQGSYEQY
12	TRBV19	TRBJ1-2	ASSTTGEVYGYT
13	TRBV11-2	TRBJ1-6	ASSLRDGQNSPLH
13	TRBV9	TRBJ2-1	ASSVYGTGYNEQF
13	TRBV5-1	TRBJ1-4	ASSEQGSTNEKLF
15	TRBV12-5	TRBJ2-3	ASGYSAAGYGTDTQY
13	TRBV7-9	TRBJ1-2	ASSYGTWVTYGYT
12	TRBV19	TRBJ2-1	ASTTGDRDNEQF
12	TRBV5-5	TRBJ2-1	ASSLDSTSNEQF
13	TRBV19	TRBJ2-7	ASSIEASGQYEQY
13	TRBV2	TRBJ2-3	ASSAGPGSTDTQY
14	TRBV3-1/TRBV3-2	TRBJ2-2	ASSQGGTGITGELF
15	TRBV5-1	TRBJ2-5	ASSPTAGGPSGETQY
13	TRBV9	TRBJ1-6	ASSVGVRGNSPLH
13	TRBV24-1	TRBJ2-1	ATSDLAVSYNEQF
14	TRBV7-9	TRBJ2-5	ASSPREGPGPETQY
12	TRBV6-5	TRBJ2-7	ASSKSGMPYEQY
13	TRBV18	TRBJ2-5	ASSPLSGGQETQY
11	TRBV24-1	TRBJ2-7	ATSGEEPYEQY
11	TRBV19	TRBJ1-4	ASQTAGLGKLF
13	TRBV27	TRBJ2-7	ASSLGGHSPYEQY
16	TRBV28	TRBJ1-1	ASSLVWGTGVMNTEAF
12	TRBV7-3	TRBJ2-3	ASSLGQVTDTQY
10	TRBV7-9	TRBJ2-7	ASSSGTLKQY
12	TRBV5-1	TRBJ2-3	ASSLESSTDTQY
13	TRBV4-1	TRBJ2-7	ASSQLVDSSYEQY
11	TRBV11-3	TRBJ2-5	ASSQPLQETQY
12	TRBV27	TRBJ1-5	ASSSTTRNQPQH
13	TRBV5-5	TRBJ1-2	ASSSLGQVNYGYT
13	TRBV5-1	TRBJ1-2	ASSLDPGDSYGYT
11	TRBV2	TRBJ2-3	ASSDSGDETQY
13	TRBV24-1	TRBJ2-1	ATRGGQALYNEQF
12	TRBV29-1	TRBJ1-5	SVSVTDRVAPQH
13	TRBV19	TRBJ2-7	ASSLMAGAPYEQY
11	TRBV7-8	TRBJ2-7	ASSLVAGYEQY
13	TRBV14	TRBJ1-6	ASSPQAVGGSPLH
10	TRBV12-3/TRBV12-4	TRBJ2-6	ASNSLPGLVT
10	TRBV3-1/TRBV3-2	TRBJ2-5	ASSQFEETQY
12	TRBV27	TRBJ2-7	ASSLSGISYEQY
13	TRBV7-7	TRBJ2-5	ASSQSTTGRETQY
14	TRBV7-9	TRBJ2-3	ASSLAPSGSSYTQY
13	TRBV7-2	TRBJ1-5	ASSLQQGTNQPQH
13	TRBV11-1	TRBJ2-7	ATGTGDLGAHEQY
9	TRBV9	TRBJ2-5	ASSAKETQY
11	TRBV2	TRBJ2-1	ASRQTGNNEQF
14	TRBV3-1/TRBV3-2	TRBJ2-3	ASSLGLAGGPDTQY
10	TRBV19	TRBJ1-5	ASTQPMQPQH
14	TRBV19	TRBJ2-3	ATTISGREGTDTQY
14	TRBV4-1	TRBJ1-3	ASSLEGDLSGNTIY
15	TRBV19	TRBJ2-7	ASSISLAGGVSYEQY
15	TRBV19	TRBJ2-5	ASSIDRVDRGWETQY
15	TRBV4-1	TRBJ1-5	ASSQDRLGTGNQPQH
10	TRBV10-3	TRBJ1-1	AISGGLDKAF
12	TRBV3-1/TRBV3-2	TRBJ2-3	ASSRLAGQDTQY
12	TRBV4-1	TRBJ2-5	ASSQDRQSGTQY
16	TRBV18	TRBJ2-7	ASSLSPGTGGGSIEQY
15	TRBV6-1	TRBJ1-1	ASSDVPGQGWDTEAF